The 18 T cell receptor beta chains given below trace back to one sample, sequenced in a study of blood T cell repertoires in COVID-19. Sequencing was performed with immunoSEQ multiplex PCR; in TCRdb, only in-frame clones are kept and a portion is missing. The sample holds some 450,000 clones, approximately 89% seen once. The sample was peripheral blood. The receptor set was obtained from a woman aged 45-65 years with COVID-19, enrolled during active disease.

The CDR3 DNA reads as TGTGCCAGCAGCTCCTACCTAGGGGGAACTGAAGCTTTCTTT. The encoded protein is CASSSYLGGTEAFF. The V call is TRBV11-2, the J call TRBJ1-1; possible D gene TRBD1, 6 bases. The CDR3 covers 14 residues. From germline, CDR1 is SGHAT and CDR2 FQNNGV. The V end was cut by 4 bases, the J end by 5 bases, with 14 bases between.

V and J are TRBV19 and TRBJ1-1, with D perhaps matching TRBD1 (5 bases). This CDR3 spans 14 amino acids. The germline V and J ends were trimmed by 5 bases and 3 bases, with 13 bases remaining between them. From germline, CDR1 is LNHDA and CDR2 SQIVND (reference sequence). CDR3 nucleotides: TGTGCCAGTAGTCCCCGCAGGGATGACACTGAAGCTTTCTTT. Translated, it gives CASSPRRDDTEAFF.

For this clone: In the same sample, other DNA sequences code for this CDR3. The V and J genes are TRBV29-1 and TRBJ1-1; unclear D gene. This CDR3 contains 11 residues. Germline loops: CDR1 SQVTM, CDR2 ANQGSEA. Trimming cost V 5 bases and J 4 bases, with 8 bases left between them. The CDR3 DNA follows: TGCAGCGTTCATACCGGCACTGAAGCTTTCTTT. This codes for CSVHTGTEAFF.

This clone was counted a single time. The chain couples TRBV4-1 to TRBJ1-6; D is possibly TRBD1 (5 bases). Trimming cost V 2 bases and J 10 bases, with 12 bases left between them. The germline gives CDR1 MGHRA, CDR2 YSYEKL. This CDR3 has 14 amino acids. The CDR3 region has the DNA TGCGCCAGCAGCCAACCCGGGGAGGGGTCACCCCTCCACTTT. It encodes CASSQPGEGSPLHF.

A single count supports this clone. The sample has other DNA sequences that encode this CDR3 too. V gene TRBV6-5 combines with J gene TRBJ1-1; D is unresolved. Trimming shortened V by 0 bases and J by 0 bases, and 8 bases separated the two germline ends. This CDR3 region has 15 residues. Germline values: CDR1 MNHEY, CDR2 SVGAGI. CDR3 sequence (DNA): TGTGCCAGCAGTTACTCTACGGGGTTGAACACTGAAGCTTTCTTT. It is translated as CASSYSTGLNTEAFF.

V is TRBV5-1 and J is TRBJ2-3; tentative D call: TRBD2 (6 bases). Germline CDR1 and CDR2: SGHRS and YFSETQ. V lost 2 bases and J 3 bases, leaving 13 bases between the germline ends. The CDR3 runs 15 residues. The CDR3 sequence: CASSFGEVRTDTQYF. The CDR3 DNA follows: TGCGCCAGCAGCTTCGGGGAGGTTAGAACAGATACGCAGTATTTT.

This chain links TRBV12-3 or TRBV12-4 with TRBJ1-1; TRBD1 might be the D (6 bases). This CDR3 contains 12 residues. The ends were cut back, 10 bases at V and 6 bases at J, with 15 bases in the middle. The CDR3 here is CAIQGPGAEAFF. The CDR3 nucleotides are TGTGCCATCCAGGGGCCCGGGGCTGAAGCTTTCTTT.

The chain joins TRBV5-1 to TRBJ2-1; TRBD1 might be the D (6 bases). The CDR3 is 15 residues long. Germline V CDR1 and CDR2: SGHRS, YFSETQ. With 4 bases removed from V and 8 bases from J, the gap between germline ends came to 19 bases. The DNA of the CDR3 is TGCGCCAGCAGCCGATGGACAGAGGGTTTTTATGAGCAGTTCTTC. Its translation: CASSRWTEGFYEQFF. Together with reference TRBV5-1 and TRBJ2-1, the CDR3 gives the full variable domain: KAGVTQTPRYLIKTRGQQVTLSCSPISGHRSVSWYQQTPGQGLQFLFEYFSETQRNKGNFPGRFSGRQFSNSRSEMNVSTLELGDSALYLCASSRWTEGFYEQFFGPGTRLTVL.

The chain links TRBV29-1 to TRBJ1-3; D is ambiguous. CDR1 and CDR2 from the germline V gene are SQVTM and ANQGSEA. The V and J ends lost 0 bases and 6 bases respectively, with 12 bases between them. This CDR3 has 14 residues. The CDR3 here is CSVEDRRYQNTIYF. The CDR3 bases are TGCAGCGTTGAAGACAGGAGGTACCAAAACACCATATATTTT.

The rearrangement links TRBV11-2 to TRBJ2-3, with 8 positions matching TRBD2. CDR3 length equals 15 residues. V lost 9 bases to trimming and J lost 0 bases; unmatched junction nucleotides: 8. The germline V gene encodes CDR1 SGHAT and CDR2 FQNNGV. The CDR3 nucleotides read TGTGCCAGTAGGATAGCGGGGCTTAGCACAGATACGCAGTATTTT. Its protein product is CASRIAGLSTDTQYF.

The rearrangement uses TRBV12-3 or TRBV12-4 and TRBJ1-4; D uncertain. The CDR3 totals 12 residues. The V gene lost 5 bases and the J gene lost 8 bases, with 9 bases spanning the gap. The CDR3 DNA sequence: TGTGCCAGCAGTATTGACGGGGAAAAACTGTTTTTT. Its protein product is CASSIDGEKLFF.

This clone is a singleton in its sample. Distinct nucleotide sequences in the sample also encode this CDR3. This chain uses TRBV27 with TRBJ2-7, with a tentative D call TRBD1 (5 bases). The CDR3 spans 12 residues. V lost 2 bases, J lost 7 bases, and 9 bases lay in between. Germline V gives CDR1 MNHEY, CDR2 SMNVEV (reference sequence). CDR3 sequence (DNA): TGTGCCAGCAGTTTAAGGGGTGGTGAGCAGTACTTC. Encoded protein: CASSLRGGEQYF.

V is TRBV3-1 (or the pseudogene TRBV3-2) and J is TRBJ1-4; D is undetermined. The germline V gene has CDR1 LGHDT and CDR2 YNNKEL (reference sequence). V dropped 3 bases and J dropped 4 bases, with 15 bases sitting between them. This CDR3 comprises 16 residues. The CDR3 region has the DNA TGTGCCAGCAGCCACGGCGTAGGACTCATTAATGAAAAACTGTTTTTT. This sequence encodes CASSHGVGLINEKLFF.

The CDR3 is CASSLANSGAFLFF. CDR3 bases: TGTGCCAGCAGCTTAGCAAATAGCGGCGCCTTCCTGTTCTTC. The chain uses TRBV11-2 and TRBJ2-1; maybe TRBD2 (6 bases). The CDR3 contains 14 residues. With 1 base removed from V and 15 bases from J, the gap between germline ends came to 19 bases. CDR1 is SGHAT and CDR2 is FQNNGV in the germline V gene.

The rearrangement links TRBV27 to TRBJ1-3; D gene ambiguous. Germline loops: CDR1 MNHEY, CDR2 SMNVEV (reference sequence). Trimming pared 6 bases from V and 8 bases from J, leaving 14 bases between. The CDR3 spans 13 residues. CDR3 nucleotide sequence: TGTGCCAGCAGCTTACGCCAGGATGACACCATATATTTT. It codes for CASSLRQDDTIYF.

The J gene is TRBJ2-3, the V gene TRBV27, with unresolved D. Germline CDR1 reads MNHEY; CDR2 reads SMNVEV (reference sequence). There are 12 residues in the CDR3. The ends were cut back, 8 bases at V and 1 base at J, with 7 bases in the middle. The CDR3 protein is CASSPGTDTQYF. CDR3 DNA sequence: TGTGCCAGCTCCCCAGGCACAGATACGCAGTATTTT.

This chain joins TRBV28 and TRBJ2-3; D unresolved. The CDR3 is made up of 15 amino acids. The V and J ends lost 3 bases and 0 bases respectively, with 10 bases between them. Germline CDR1 MDHEN, CDR2 SYDVKM. For the CDR3, the DNA is TGTGCCAGCAGTTTGGTGGCCCCTAGCACAGATACGCAGTATTTT. This codes for CASSLVAPSTDTQYF.

V and J are TRBV27 and TRBJ1-2; maybe TRBD1 (5 bases). This CDR3 spans 15 amino acids. V lost 5 bases and J lost 2, with 15 bases in between. Germline CDR1 is MNHEY and CDR2 is SMNVEV (reference sequence). CDR3: CASSPRTGENYGYTF. CDR3 coding DNA: TGTGCCAGCAGTCCGCGAACGGGGGAAAACTATGGCTACACCTTC.